This T cell receptor (beta chain) is drawn from a study of T cells in localized non-small cell lung cancer. In germline, CDR1 is SQVTM, CDR2 ANQGSEA. This CDR3 has 12 amino acids. Losses at the gene ends were 6 bases for V and 7 bases for J; bases not matched to a gene: 8. Regarding this clone: Its cognate antigen is unknown.

Measured with immunoSEQ multiplex PCR; TCRdb has only the in-frame clones, and not every one. The sample shows around 90,000 clones, 60% to 85% of them seen only once. Study-level results: Longer overall survival was associated with a higher density of T cells in the blood.

This sequence joins TRBV29-1 and TRBJ2-7; TRBD2 matches at 8 bases. The sequenced sample was PBMCs, obtained before any cancer treatment. The clonotype originates from a man aged 40 to 70 with stage II squamous cell lung carcinoma. The CDR3 sequence: CSVLAAYGEQYF. CDR3 nucleotide sequence: TGCAGCGTACTAGCGGCCTACGGGGAGCAGTACTTC.